This passage covers 3 T cell receptor beta chains from one sample sequenced in a study of beta chain features in type 1 diabetes. Sequenced material consisted of expressed TCRB transcripts (all of the isolated RNA was reverse transcribed). Clones were read by immunoSEQ multiplex PCR, and TCRdb kept only the in-frame ones, dropping some. The sample yields roughly 730,000 clones, over 10% seen once. Antigen specificity for these receptors is unknown. Study-wide results and caveats: People with Type 1 diabetes carried modestly yet significantly shorter TCRB CDR3s in all four CD4+ subsets.

Sequenced input: naive CD4+ T cells from blood. All receptors derive from a man between 18 and 29 years old with type 1 diabetes.

There are a few counts of this clone. The chain links TRBV30 to TRBJ1-2; D call uncertain. Looked up from germline, CDR1 is GTSNPN and CDR2 is SVGIG (reference sequence). The CDR3 consists of 14 residues. V lost 0 bases and J lost 4, with 12 bases in between. CDR3 sequence: CAWSVIAAAYGYTF. The CDR3 DNA is TGTGCCTGGAGTGTAATTGCGGCAGCCTATGGCTACACCTTC.

This clone was found a few times. V usage is TRBV7-8 and J usage is TRBJ1-1; D not resolved. Germline CDR1 and CDR2: SGHVS and FQNEAQ. V gave up 1 base and J gave up 0 bases, with 6 bases separating them. The CDR3 loop spans 14 amino acids. The chain's CDR3 is CASSLVVMNTEAFF. The CDR3, as DNA: TGTGCCAGCAGCTTAGTGGTTATGAACACTGAAGCTTTCTTT.

The genes are TRBV10-3 and TRBJ1-1; a possible D gene is TRBD1 (6 bases). V was trimmed by 3 bases and J by 4 bases, leaving 15 bases between them. This CDR3 is 15 amino acids long. The germline gives CDR1 ENHRY, CDR2 SYGVKD. The CDR3 nucleotides are TGTGCCATCAGTGACCCACAGGGTAGGGGCACTGAAGCTTTCTTT. This sequence encodes CAISDPQGRGTEAFF.